This TCR beta chain appears in the sequencing data of a study of blood T cell repertoires in COVID-19 (dated by TCRdb to 2020 to 2021). Turning to the overall study: Samples from collaborators originated in the United States, Italy and Spain and spanned both the acute and convalescent phases of COVID-19. The repertoires were released in a freely available public database intended as a resource for research on the immune response to SARS-CoV-2. The prospective study material was composed of cDNA or gDNA derived from T cells, B-cell-depleted T cells, or PBMCs. Samples came from the ongoing ImmuneRACE study (first 160 participants) plus 1,254 subjects from 6 global collaborators. Nearly every sample came with metadata listing a de-identified subject ID, COVID-19 status, age in years and sex. HLA class I and class II types, where available, came from metadata supplied by the sample provider rather than from assay-based typing. Deeply sampled blood TCRbeta repertoires from subjects exposed to, actively infected with, or recovered from COVID-19 were included in the dataset.

Trimming at the junction amounts to 3 bases on V and 0 bases on J, and the germline ends lie 11 bases apart. The CDR3 measures 15 amino acids from cysteine to phenylalanine. The retained sequence is limited to the CDR3, 45 bases, with the frame set at the first base. Via the germline V gene, CDR1 is MGHDK and CDR2 SYGVNS. A remark on this clone: Its specific antigen is unknown. The sample holds no much larger clone one base away, and base qualities are not on file.

In the prospective study, participants were roughly 18 to 89 years old, resided in fewer than 25 geographic areas of the United States, and were enrolled through a virtual design. In the prospective study, participants were assigned to cohorts based on the clinical history participants reported in a screening survey and a study questionnaire. Mobile phlebotomists in the prospective study collected whole blood, serum and a nasopharyngeal or oropharyngeal swab from every participant. Prospective study participants could optionally give additional blood draws and questionnaires over a roughly two-month period. Before DNA extraction, prospective study blood samples were shipped either frozen or at room temperature. TCRbeta CDR3 regions were amplified from genomic DNA using the immunoSEQ Assay, a bias-controlled multiplex PCR. In the source study's methods: Within the assay, amplification of reference gene primers was used to estimate how many nucleated cells each sample contained. To quantify the absolute abundance of each unique TCRbeta CDR3 rearrangement, sequence reads were collapsed and filtered. For each sample, productive Simpson clonality was calculated as the square root of Simpson's diversity index across productive rearrangements. TCRdb limited this immuneACCESS table to in-frame rearrangements with V and J called. A share of clones is missing; checked studies link under half to unresolved V genes, and the rest is unexplained. V and J calls and clone size are copied from that table; D and trimming were computed from the DNA. This sample gives roughly 190,000 clones in total; around 82% of them show up just once. Around a sixth of the sample is taken by the ten largest.

Study-wide findings and limitations: Clinical and demographic metadata were provided uncurated, with the amount varying by source and participant.

What was sequenced was PBMCs or T cells enriched from blood (not recorded which). This receptor was taken from a woman between 50 and 59 years old with acute COVID-19. The V gene is TRBV25-1 and the J gene is TRBJ1-2; tentative D gene TRBD1, with 6 bases matching. The CDR3 region: CASSDPGQPNYGYTF. The sequenced DNA is TGTGCCAGCAGTGATCCCGGACAGCCTAACTATGGCTACACCTTC.